This TCR beta chain appears in the sequencing data of a study of T-cell reconstitution after alpha-beta-depleted transplantation in children. Preparation of the TCRbeta library involved a method that used unique molecular identifiers. TCRdb re-derived calls from the PCR reads in MiXCR, one entry per CDR3 protein. The data show about 300,000 distinct CDR3 sequences, roughly 9.1% seen once. Study findings and constraints: From surviving recipient T cells and thymic progenitors came the high day-60 TCRbeta diversity observed in some patients. In patients about two months after transplant, alpha-beta T cells reportedly arose from several hundred expanded graft clones.

This clonotype has more than one count but fewer than ten. Its antigen is currently unknown. This sequence originates from a boy less than two years old with acute myeloid leukemia, due to receive a stem cell transplant. The specimen was PBMCs, collected before TCRalphabeta/CD19-depleted stem cell transplant.

The CDR3 nucleotides are TGTGCCAGCTCGCCAGGGACACCGGATGAAGCTTTCTTT. It encodes CASSPGTPDEAFF. The chain links TRBV18 to TRBJ1-1, with TRBD1 as a possible D gene (6 bases). V shed 6 bases and J shed 7 bases, with 15 bases lying between them. The CDR3 has 13 residues. CDR1 and CDR2 (germline): KGHSH, LQKENI.